The 10 T cell receptor beta chains given below trace back to one sample, sequenced in a study of cytomegalovirus exposure and HLA in healthy donors. PCR used 60 Vbeta primers and 13 Jbeta primers. Profiled with immunoSEQ multiplex PCR; TCRdb holds only in-frame clones, not every one. The sample has 140,000 or so clones, more than 75% seen once. The sequencing input was PBMCs. Source of these receptors: a man in his forties in good health and CMV-seronegative.

V gene TRBV4-1 combines with J gene TRBJ2-3, with D possibly matching TRBD2 (6 bases). Trimming cost V 1 base and J 8 bases, with 22 bases left between them. This CDR3 region has 17 residues. The germline gives CDR1 MGHRA, CDR2 YSYEKL. DNA of the CDR3: TGCGCCAGCAGCCAAGCCCGGCGGGAAGGGCCATACGCTACGCAGTATTTT. Amino acids: CASSQARREGPYATQYF.

The chain has TRBV5-1 and TRBJ2-7; 8 bases map to TRBD1. Germline V gives CDR1 SGHRS, CDR2 YFSETQ. V lost 0 bases and J lost 3; bases outside the gene matches: 17. The CDR3 loop spans 19 amino acids. CDR3 amino acids: CASSLARQGPQPDGYEQYF. The CDR3 DNA reads as TGCGCCAGCAGCTTGGCGCGACAGGGGCCACAACCGGACGGCTACGAGCAGTACTTC. The full variable domain, rest sourced from reference TRBV5-1 and TRBJ2-7, is KAGVTQTPRYLIKTRGQQVTLSCSPISGHRSVSWYQQTPGQGLQFLFEYFSETQRNKGNFPGRFSGRQFSNSRSEMNVSTLELGDSALYLCASSLARQGPQPDGYEQYFGPGTRLTVT.

This clone was observed a handful of times. The chain recombines TRBV7-2 with TRBJ2-7, with D maybe TRBD1 (6 bases). This CDR3 spans 16 amino acids. The germline CDR1 and CDR2 sequences are SGHTA and FQGNSA. V lost 5 bases and J 2 bases, leaving 19 bases between the germline ends. CDR3 protein: CASSPSDSRAPYEQYF. For the CDR3, the DNA is TGTGCCAGCAGCCCTTCGGACAGCCGGGCCCCCTACGAGCAGTACTTC.

The CDR3 coding sequence is TGTGCCAGTAGTTTGGGGGGGCGGCTAGCAGATACGCAGTATTTT. Translated, it gives CASSLGGRLADTQYF. The chain carries TRBV19 and TRBJ2-3; tentative D call: TRBD2 (7 bases). V was pared by 5 bases and J by 4 bases, with 16 bases between. CDR3 length equals 15 residues. Looked up from germline, CDR1 is LNHDA and CDR2 is SQIVND (reference sequence).

The rearrangement links TRBV9 to TRBJ2-7; 7 positions match TRBD1. Germline V CDR1 and CDR2: SGDLS, YYNGEE. The CDR3 spans 14 residues. The trim removed 0 bases at V and 3 bases at J, leaving 3 bases unmatched. CDR3 sequence: CASSVAPGGYEQYF. The CDR3 DNA reads TGTGCCAGCAGCGTAGCTCCAGGGGGCTACGAGCAGTACTTC.

This chain uses TRBV7-2 with TRBJ2-3, with D possibly matching TRBD1 (5 bases). The CDR3 is 13 residues long. Trimming removed 5 bases at V and 6 bases at J, with 12 bases between. Germline V gene data show CDR1 as SGHTA and CDR2 as FQGNSA. The CDR3 coding sequence is TGTGCCAGCAGCCCGCAGGGAAGGGATACGCAGTATTTT. Translating gives CASSPQGRDTQYF.

J is TRBJ1-2 and V is TRBV28, with 8 bases lining up with TRBD1. This CDR3 comprises 15 residues. J gave up 0 bases and V 4 bases, and 4 bases lay outside the gene matches. Germline V gene lookup returns CDR1 MDHEN and CDR2 SYDVKM. The CDR3 is CASSSFRGPNYGYTF. CDR3 coding DNA: TGTGCCAGCAGTTCGTTCAGGGGGCCTAACTATGGCTACACCTTC.

This sequence joins TRBV5-4 and TRBJ1-1; D possibly corresponds to TRBD1 (5 bases). V was shortened by 0 bases and J by 1 base, with 10 bases between the two germline ends. The CDR3 runs to 15 residues. CDR1 SGHNT and CDR2 YYREEE come from the germline V gene (reference sequence). CDR3 loop: CASSLVQGRNTEAFF. DNA for the CDR3: TGTGCCAGCAGCTTGGTCCAGGGCCGGAACACTGAAGCTTTCTTT.

The V and J genes are TRBV7-8 and TRBJ2-5; the match to TRBD2 covers 8 bases. The DNA end lines up better with TRBJ2-7; the J call may be wrong. From germline, CDR1 is SGHVS and CDR2 FQNEAQ. The CDR3 is made up of 16 amino acids. In nucleotides, the CDR3 is TGTGCCAGCAGCTTAGGCCCTTCCGGGGGGGACTACGAGCAGTACTTC. It codes for CASSLGPSGGDYEQYF.

The CDR3 loop is CASSWGPGRNQPQHF. The CDR3 nucleotides are TGTGCCAGCAGTTGGGGGCCGGGGCGCAATCAGCCCCAGCATTTT. J is TRBJ1-5 and V is TRBV28; TRBD1 is a possible D gene (6 bases). With 4 bases removed from V and 2 bases from J, the gap between germline ends came to 12 bases. The CDR3 length is 15 residues. The V gene's germline CDR1 is MDHEN and CDR2 SYDVKM.